This is a list of T cell receptor beta chains from one sample in a study of spatial heterogeneity in lung cancer. TCRdb itself ran the 5' RACE reads through MiXCR, one entry per CDR3 protein. Of 80,000 to 95,000 distinct CDR3 sequences in the sample, roughly 10% are singletons; the top ten hold less than 9%. Sequenced here: PBMCs, sampled at surgery. These receptor sequences come from a male donor with early-stage non-small cell lung cancer. Each CDR3 is given with its conserved first and last residue. D genes are given only for firm matches. Clone size appears in some rows only: once, few, many, or a class for an expanded clone.

d_gene: TRBD2
j_gene: TRBJ2-1
v_gene: TRBV7-6
abundance: .
CDR3aa: CASSLATSGGYNEQFF
CDR3nt: TGTGCCAGCAGCTTAGCGACTAGCGGGGGGTACAATGAGCAGTTCTTC

d_gene: TRBD1
j_gene: TRBJ1-6
v_gene: TRBV2
abundance: .
CDR3aa: CASRPFPGTVNSPLHF
CDR3nt: TGTGCCAGCAGACCCTTTCCCGGGACAGTCAATTCACCCCTCCACTTT

d_gene: .
j_gene: TRBJ2-1
v_gene: TRBV7-2
abundance: few
CDR3aa: CASSTRMGGEQFF
CDR3nt: TGTGCCAGCAGCACTAGGATGGGCGGTGAGCAGTTCTTC

d_gene: .
j_gene: TRBJ2-7
v_gene: TRBV5-1
abundance: once
CDR3aa: CASSWALMGPDEQYF
CDR3nt: TGCGCCAGCAGCTGGGCATTGATGGGACCGGACGAGCAGTACTTC

d_gene: .
j_gene: TRBJ2-7
v_gene: TRBV5-1
abundance: many
CDR3aa: CASSLVRDEQYF
CDR3nt: TGCGCCAGCAGCTTGGTGCGGGACGAGCAGTACTTC

d_gene: .
j_gene: TRBJ2-7
v_gene: TRBV28
abundance: many
CDR3aa: CASSRINEQYF
CDR3nt: TGTGCCAGCAGTCGAATTAACGAGCAGTACTTC

d_gene: .
j_gene: TRBJ2-7
v_gene: TRBV20-1
abundance: few
CDR3aa: CSARPLEEQYF
CDR3nt: TGCAGTGCTAGACCCCTAGAGGAGCAGTACTTC

d_gene: TRBD2
j_gene: TRBJ2-1
v_gene: TRBV7-9
abundance: few
CDR3aa: CASSLDASGGADEQFF
CDR3nt: TGTGCCAGCAGCTTAGACGCTAGCGGGGGGGCGGATGAGCAGTTCTTC

d_gene: TRBD2
j_gene: TRBJ2-7
v_gene: TRBV20-1
abundance: few
CDR3aa: CSASRRDYSYEQYF
CDR3nt: TGCAGTGCTAGCCGGCGGGACTATAGCTACGAGCAGTACTTC

d_gene: TRBD1
j_gene: TRBJ1-1
v_gene: TRBV5-1
abundance: .
CDR3aa: CASSSSVDRGAFF
CDR3nt: TGCGCCAGCAGCTCCTCCGTCGACAGGGGAGCTTTCTTT

d_gene: .
j_gene: TRBJ2-1
v_gene: TRBV7-3
abundance: .
CDR3aa: CASSLSPNEQFF
CDR3nt: TGTGCCAGCAGCTTATCCCCCAATGAGCAGTTCTTC

d_gene: TRBD1
j_gene: TRBJ1-1
v_gene: TRBV20-1
abundance: few
CDR3aa: CSALLRQGNTEAFF
CDR3nt: TGCAGTGCACTCTTACGACAGGGAAACACTGAAGCTTTCTTT

d_gene: .
j_gene: TRBJ2-5
v_gene: TRBV7-9
abundance: many
CDR3aa: CASSPQGETQYF
CDR3nt: TGTGCCAGCAGCCCGCAGGGAGAGACCCAGTACTTC

d_gene: .
j_gene: TRBJ2-4
v_gene: TRBV3-1
abundance: .
CDR3aa: CASSQPDGKNIQYF
CDR3nt: TGTGCCAGCAGCCAACCCGATGGCAAAAACATTCAGTACTTC

d_gene: TRBD2
j_gene: TRBJ2-1
v_gene: TRBV24-1
abundance: .
CDR3aa: CATSGPPGGRNEQFF
CDR3nt: TGTGCCACCAGTGGTCCCCCGGGGGGGAGGAATGAGCAGTTCTTC

d_gene: .
j_gene: TRBJ1-5
v_gene: TRBV5-6
abundance: many
CDR3aa: CASSLGRANQPQHF
CDR3nt: TGTGCCAGCAGCTTGGGCAGGGCAAATCAGCCCCAGCATTTT

d_gene: .
j_gene: TRBJ1-2
v_gene: TRBV29-1
abundance: few
CDR3aa: CSVELGRNYGYTF
CDR3nt: TGCAGCGTTGAATTGGGCAGAAACTATGGCTACACCTTC

d_gene: .
j_gene: TRBJ1-2
v_gene: TRBV12-3/TRBV12-4
abundance: .
CDR3aa: CASSSRGNYGYTF
CDR3nt: TGTGCCAGCAGTTCCAGGGGAAACTATGGCTACACCTTC

d_gene: TRBD1
j_gene: TRBJ2-3
v_gene: TRBV29-1
abundance: few
CDR3aa: CSVEGGDRVTDTQYF
CDR3nt: TGCAGCGTTGAAGGGGGGGACAGGGTGACAGATACGCAGTATTTT

d_gene: .
j_gene: TRBJ2-7
v_gene: TRBV7-2
abundance: few
CDR3aa: CASSLTVRSYEQYF
CDR3nt: TGTGCCAGCAGCCTGACAGTCAGGAGCTACGAGCAGTACTTC

d_gene: TRBD1
j_gene: TRBJ1-1
v_gene: TRBV28
abundance: many
CDR3aa: CASRSGGWNTEAFF
CDR3nt: TGTGCCAGCAGGTCAGGGGGATGGAACACTGAAGCTTTCTTT

d_gene: TRBD2
j_gene: TRBJ2-7
v_gene: TRBV7-8
abundance: many
CDR3aa: CASSSPTGGSYEQYF
CDR3nt: TGTGCCAGCAGCTCCCCGACGGGGGGATCCTACGAGCAGTACTTC

d_gene: TRBD1
j_gene: TRBJ1-5
v_gene: TRBV4-3
abundance: .
CDR3aa: CASSQDSQGNQPQHF
CDR3nt: TGCGCCAGCAGCCAAGATTCACAGGGGAATCAGCCCCAGCATTTT

d_gene: .
j_gene: TRBJ1-1
v_gene: TRBV20-1
abundance: .
CDR3aa: CSARDRGVYTEAFF
CDR3nt: TGCAGTGCTAGAGACAGGGGAGTTTACACTGAAGCTTTCTTT

d_gene: TRBD1
j_gene: TRBJ2-1
v_gene: TRBV5-5
abundance: .
CDR3aa: CASRDGQGANYNEQFF
CDR3nt: TGTGCCAGCAGGGATGGACAGGGGGCGAACTACAATGAGCAGTTCTTC

d_gene: TRBD1
j_gene: TRBJ2-7
v_gene: TRBV5-1
abundance: .
CDR3aa: CASSLAGTGGFYEQYF
CDR3nt: TGCGCCAGCAGCTTGGCCGGGACAGGGGGCTTCTACGAGCAGTACTTC

d_gene: TRBD2
j_gene: TRBJ2-2
v_gene: TRBV2
abundance: many
CDR3aa: CASRLGGENTGELFF
CDR3nt: TGTGCCAGCAGATTGGGAGGGGAGAACACCGGGGAGCTGTTTTTT

d_gene: .
j_gene: TRBJ2-4
v_gene: TRBV7-8
abundance: .
CDR3aa: CASSLGGTILAKNIQYF
CDR3nt: TGTGCCAGCAGCTTAGGGGGGACCATCCTAGCCAAAAACATTCAGTACTTC

d_gene: .
j_gene: TRBJ2-7
v_gene: TRBV18
abundance: few
CDR3aa: CASSPGRGSSYEQYF
CDR3nt: TGTGCCAGCTCACCGGGTAGAGGCAGCTCCTACGAGCAGTACTTC

d_gene: .
j_gene: TRBJ2-2
v_gene: TRBV2
abundance: .
CDR3aa: CASSEALADSTGELFF
CDR3nt: TGTGCCAGCAGTGAAGCGCTAGCAGACAGCACCGGGGAGCTGTTTTTT

d_gene: .
j_gene: TRBJ2-5
v_gene: TRBV30
abundance: many
CDR3aa: CAWSEAVETQYF
CDR3nt: TGTGCCTGGAGTGAAGCGGTGGAGACCCAGTACTTC

d_gene: .
j_gene: TRBJ2-1
v_gene: TRBV7-9
abundance: .
CDR3aa: CASSPDRGMDNEQFF
CDR3nt: TGTGCCAGCAGCCCTGACCGGGGGATGGACAATGAGCAGTTCTTC

d_gene: .
j_gene: TRBJ2-3
v_gene: TRBV2
abundance: many
CDR3aa: CASSEYADTQYF
CDR3nt: TGTGCCAGCAGTGAATACGCAGATACGCAGTATTTT

d_gene: .
j_gene: TRBJ1-5
v_gene: TRBV4-2
abundance: few
CDR3aa: CASSHDSSNQPQHF
CDR3nt: TGTGCCAGCAGCCACGACAGCAGCAATCAGCCCCAGCATTTT

d_gene: TRBD1
j_gene: TRBJ1-5
v_gene: TRBV24-1
abundance: many
CDR3aa: CATGTGKSNQPQHF
CDR3nt: TGTGCCACGGGGACAGGTAAAAGCAATCAGCCCCAGCATTTT

d_gene: .
j_gene: TRBJ2-7
v_gene: TRBV19
abundance: .
CDR3aa: CASSIDGTHSYEQYF
CDR3nt: TGTGCCAGTAGTATAGATGGGACCCACTCCTACGAGCAGTACTTC

d_gene: .
j_gene: TRBJ1-1
v_gene: TRBV20-1
abundance: once
CDR3aa: CSAMAEAFF
CDR3nt: TGCAGTGCCATGGCTGAGGCTTTCTTT

d_gene: .
j_gene: TRBJ1-2
v_gene: TRBV28
abundance: many
CDR3aa: CASTPPGLNYGYTF
CDR3nt: TGTGCCAGCACCCCGCCAGGGTTAAACTATGGCTACACCTTC

d_gene: TRBD1
j_gene: TRBJ2-7
v_gene: TRBV28
abundance: .
CDR3aa: CASSTGVGHEQYF
CDR3nt: TGTGCCAGCAGCACAGGGGTGGGGCACGAGCAGTACTTC

d_gene: TRBD2
j_gene: TRBJ2-3
v_gene: TRBV20-1
abundance: once
CDR3aa: CSARKIRTSSGDTQYF
CDR3nt: TGCAGTGCTAGGAAGATCCGGACTAGCTCAGGAGATACGCAGTATTTT

d_gene: .
j_gene: TRBJ1-6
v_gene: TRBV7-2
abundance: .
CDR3aa: CASSITGGGSPLHF
CDR3nt: TGTGCCAGCAGCATTACAGGAGGCGGTTCACCCCTCCACTTT

d_gene: .
j_gene: TRBJ1-5
v_gene: TRBV20-1
abundance: many
CDR3aa: CSASAFNQPQHF
CDR3nt: TGCAGTGCTTCGGCCTTCAATCAGCCCCAGCATTTT

d_gene: .
j_gene: TRBJ2-6
v_gene: TRBV29-1
abundance: many
CDR3aa: CSVTASGANVLTF
CDR3nt: TGCAGCGTCACAGCCTCTGGGGCCAACGTCCTGACTTTC

d_gene: .
j_gene: TRBJ1-5
v_gene: TRBV20-1
abundance: .
CDR3aa: CSAREGWQNRGNQPQHF
CDR3nt: TGCAGTGCTAGAGAGGGTTGGCAGAACAGGGGCAATCAGCCCCAGCATTTT

d_gene: .
j_gene: TRBJ2-1
v_gene: TRBV5-3
abundance: few
CDR3aa: CARSLGEGEQFF
CDR3nt: TGTGCCAGAAGCCTGGGAGAGGGTGAGCAGTTCTTC

d_gene: .
j_gene: TRBJ2-3
v_gene: TRBV18
abundance: many
CDR3aa: CASSPPAVDTQYF
CDR3nt: TGTGCCAGCTCACCACCGGCGGTAGATACGCAGTATTTT